These T cell receptor beta chains were read from a single sample in a study of blood T cells in healthy people across ages. TCRdb itself ran the 5' RACE reads through MiXCR, one entry per CDR3 protein. The table has some 640,000 distinct CDR3 sequences, around 45% seen once. The specimen was blood. These receptor sequences come from an older woman in good health. The CDR3 runs from the conserved cysteine through the conserved F or W. Fields, in order: D gene, CDR3 length, V gene, J gene, clone size, CDR3 DNA, CDR3 protein. A D gene is named only where the DNA matches it firmly. The size of a clone is reported for some rows only, either as once, few or many, or as a class for expanded clones.

-	16	TRBV6-2/TRBV6-3	TRBJ1-2	few	TGTGCCAGCGAAGTCCCCGGCAGGGACCCACGCCCTGGCTACACCTTC	CASEVPGRDPRPGYTF
TRBD1	14	TRBV12-3/TRBV12-4	TRBJ2-7	-	TGTGCCAGCACCCCCGGGACAGGCTCCTACGAGCAGTACTTC	CASTPGTGSYEQYF
-	19	TRBV29-1	TRBJ2-3	few	TGCAGCGCTCCATCCCGGTCCTCGGGACACAGAAGAAGCACAGATACGCAGTATTTT	CSAPSRSSGHRRSTDTQYF
TRBD2	18	TRBV14	TRBJ2-7	-	TGTGCCAGCAGCCAAGATAAGTGGCTAGCGGGAGATTTGGGTGAGCAGTACTTC	CASSQDKWLAGDLGEQYF
-	15	TRBV7-2	TRBJ2-5	few	TGTGCCAGCAGCTTAGTAGTTGACAGTAAACAGACCCAGTACTTC	CASSLVVDSKQTQYF
-	14	TRBV7-2	TRBJ2-7	-	TGTGCCAGCAGCTTAGGACCGAGAACCTACGAGCAGTACTTC	CASSLGPRTYEQYF
TRBD1	16	TRBV28	TRBJ2-1	-	TGTGCCAGCAGCCCTATGACCGGGACAGGGTACAATGAGCAGTTCTTC	CASSPMTGTGYNEQFF
-	13	TRBV28	TRBJ2-7	-	TGTGCCAGCCTCGGACCTAGCTCCTACGAGCAGTACTTC	CASLGPSSYEQYF
TRBD1	16	TRBV6-5	TRBJ1-2	once	TGTGCCAGCAGTTACAGTCGAGGGGGCGTTAACTATGGCTACACCTTC	CASSYSRGGVNYGYTF
-	14	TRBV5-8	TRBJ1-1	-	TGTGCCAGCAGCAGGGGACGGTTGAACACTGAAGCTTTCTTT	CASSRGRLNTEAFF
-	19	TRBV7-9	TRBJ2-7	-	TGTGCCAGCAGCTTAGCGGGTTCATCGGGGAGACTTCGCCCTTACGAGCAGTACTTC	CASSLAGSSGRLRPYEQYF
TRBD2	14	TRBV6-5	TRBJ2-1	few	TGTGCCAGCAGTTACTCGACTAGCTACGATGAGCAGTTCTTC	CASSYSTSYDEQFF
-	17	TRBV4-2	TRBJ2-1	-	TGTGCCAGCAGCCAACCGGGGATCCGGGCTTCCTACAATGAGCAGTTCTTC	CASSQPGIRASYNEQFF
TRBD2	14	TRBV20-1	TRBJ2-3	once	TGCAGTGCAGGGACTAGCGGGAGCACAGATACGCAGTATTTT	CSAGTSGSTDTQYF
TRBD1	14	TRBV3-1	TRBJ2-3	-	TGTGCCAGCTCTCCGGGACAGGGGTCGGATACGCAGTATTTT	CASSPGQGSDTQYF
TRBD1	13	TRBV5-1	TRBJ2-7	few	TGCGCCAGCAGCTTGCAGGGGGTAGGCGAGCAGTACTTC	CASSLQGVGEQYF
TRBD2	14	TRBV7-2	TRBJ2-1	many	TGTGCCAGCAGCTTAACGGGAGGTACGCGTGAGCAGTTCTTC	CASSLTGGTREQFF
-	14	TRBV5-1	TRBJ2-7	many	TGCGCCAGCAGCTTGGAAGGGAGGCGGTACGAGCAGTACTTC	CASSLEGRRYEQYF
-	14	TRBV4-3	TRBJ2-7	few	TGCGCCAGCAGCCAAGACATGCTCGGCTACGAGCAGTACTTC	CASSQDMLGYEQYF
-	15	TRBV7-2	TRBJ2-2	-	TGTGCCAGCAGCCCCCTCTTCCCGCCCACCGGGGAGCTGTTTTTT	CASSPLFPPTGELFF
-	15	TRBV29-1	TRBJ1-1	-	TGCAGCGTCGACAAGTCCCACGACGGCCCCACTGAAGCTTTCTTT	CSVDKSHDGPTEAFF
TRBD2	14	TRBV20-1	TRBJ2-7	many	TGCAGTGCAGAACCGGGACTAGAACTGGGCGAGCAGTACTTC	CSAEPGLELGEQYF
-	14	TRBV27	TRBJ2-7	-	TGTGCCAGCAGCGAGCTCGAGGGGTACAATGAGCAGTACTTC	CASSELEGYNEQYF
-	10	TRBV29-1	TRBJ1-2	few	TGCAGCGTTGCGCAGAATGGCTACACCTTC	CSVAQNGYTF
-	11	TRBV6-6	TRBJ2-1	-	TGTGCCAGCAGTCCCCCCGGTGAGCAGTTCTTC	CASSPPGEQFF
-	16	TRBV4-3	TRBJ1-2	-	TGCGCCAGCAGCCAAGCGTGGCGGAATTCCAACTATGGCTACACCTTC	CASSQAWRNSNYGYTF
TRBD2	15	TRBV28	TRBJ2-7	-	TGTGCCAGCAGTTTGGCTAGCGGGCGTTACAATGAGCAGTACTTC	CASSLASGRYNEQYF
-	22	TRBV24-1	TRBJ1-2	-	TGTGCCACCAGTGCTGGGAGAAAGACGAAAAGTGTGCTTGGCAAGCCTTCCTATGGCTACACCTTC	CATSAGRKTKSVLGKPSYGYTF
TRBD2	15	TRBV7-8	TRBJ2-1	-	TGTGCCAGCAGCTTTTCTAGCGGCCGTGACAATGAGCAGTTCTTC	CASSFSSGRDNEQFF
-	14	TRBV5-6	TRBJ2-1	-	TGTGCCAGCAGCTTGGGCGCTAACGACAATGAGCAGTTCTTC	CASSLGANDNEQFF
-	15	TRBV11-2	TRBJ2-2	once	TGTGCCAGCAGCTCAACGACAGTATCACCCGGGGAGCTGTTTTTT	CASSSTTVSPGELFF
TRBD1	15	TRBV5-6	TRBJ2-1	-	TGTGCCAGCAGCCGGGACAGGAACAACAGGCATGAGCAGTTCTTC	CASSRDRNNRHEQFF
TRBD2	15	TRBV2	TRBJ2-2	once	TGTGCCAGCAGTGGTCCGACTAGCGGGGCGGGGGAGCTGTTTTTT	CASSGPTSGAGELFF
-	13	TRBV27	TRBJ2-7	-	TGTGCCAGCAGTTTCGGGGGCTTCTACGAGCAGTACTTC	CASSFGGFYEQYF
-	11	TRBV29-1	TRBJ1-2	few	TGCAGCGCCCTAATTGCCTATGGCTACACCTTC	CSALIAYGYTF
-	13	TRBV29-1	TRBJ1-1	-	TGCAGCGTTCTAAAACAGGCGAACACTGAAGCTTTCTTT	CSVLKQANTEAFF
TRBD1	15	TRBV6-5	TRBJ2-1	once	TGTGCCAGCAGCCGACCGGGACAGGGGTGGTATGAGCAGTTCTTC	CASSRPGQGWYEQFF
TRBD2	15	TRBV10-3	TRBJ2-3	once	TGTGCCATCTCCGAGGAGCGGGAGGGCCCAGAGACGCAGTATTTT	CAISEEREGPETQYF
-	13	TRBV6-2/TRBV6-3	TRBJ2-1	-	TGTGCCAGCAGGGGTTCCCTTGACAATGAGCAGTTCTTC	CASRGSLDNEQFF
TRBD2	19	TRBV7-2	TRBJ2-3	few	TGTGCCAGCAGCTTAGCCCTGGGACTAGCGGGAGGGACCACAGATACGCAGTATTTT	CASSLALGLAGGTTDTQYF
TRBD1	15	TRBV6-1	TRBJ2-1	-	TGTGCCAGCACCTCAGCGGGACAGGGTATCAATGAGCAGTTCTTC	CASTSAGQGINEQFF
-	15	TRBV6-5	TRBJ2-1	-	TGTGCCAGCAGTTACGGACGGGCATCCTACAATGAGCAGTTCTTC	CASSYGRASYNEQFF
TRBD1	13	TRBV12-3/TRBV12-4	TRBJ1-2	few	TGTGCCAGCAGCCGCGGGACAGAGGGTGGCTACACCTTC	CASSRGTEGGYTF
TRBD2	15	TRBV20-1	TRBJ2-7	few	TGCAGTGCTAGCCCCGGGACTAGCGGGAGTTACGAGCAGTACTTC	CSASPGTSGSYEQYF
-	13	TRBV4-2	TRBJ2-7	once	TGTGCCAGCAGCAAGGGACTTGACTACGAGCAGTACTTC	CASSKGLDYEQYF
-	11	TRBV20-1	TRBJ2-3	once	TGCAGTGCTAGCGTGCAAGATGCGCAGTATTTT	CSASVQDAQYF
TRBD2	24	TRBV25-1	TRBJ2-1	-	TGTGCCAGCAGTGAATTGCTCCCTAACGGATTAGCGGGAGGTAACATGCTACATACGGGTGAGCAGTTCTTC	CASSELLPNGLAGGNMLHTGEQFF